The sample holds many counts of the clone carrying this T cell receptor (beta chain). The data originate from a study of T cells in Graves' hyperthyroidism and ophthalmopathy. The ends were cut back, 8 bases at V and 3 bases at J, with 10 bases in the middle. This CDR3 is built from 12 residues. CDR1 and CDR2 from the germline V gene are MDHEN and SYDVKM. Amplification of TCR beta CDR3 regions used RNA as the template. Initially, a first-round RT-PCR of the TCR CDR3 employed the HTBI primer set. TCRdb analysed the multiplex PCR reads with MiXCR anew, one entry per CDR3 protein. The sample yields roughly 740,000 distinct CDR3 sequences, roughly 15% seen once.

The sequence was obtained from a young man with Graves' hyperthyroidism. This rearrangement joins TRBV28 to TRBJ1-2; D unclear. Material: blood. CDR3 sequence: CASFAIYYGYTF. The CDR3 region has the DNA TGTGCCAGCTTTGCCATTTACTATGGCTACACCTTC.